This TCR beta chain was captured in a study of T cell repertoires in cytomegalovirus infection. Study overall: Through public TCR beta signatures, both CMV infection and matching HLA type were indicated.

There are 15 residues in the CDR3. Trimming removed 5 bases from V and 5 bases from J; junction bases left unmatched: 8. Germline CDR1 SGHTA, CDR2 FQGTGA. Study-wide results and caveats: HLA-C-restricted, CMV-specific TCR beta clonotypes were dominant ex vivo. Based on cumulative public TCR beta family frequency, carriers of CMV plus the relevant HLA were identified.

TCRdb itself ran the reads through MiXCR, one entry per CDR3 protein. The sample has about 130,000 distinct CDR3 sequences, approximately 8.8% seen once. This clonotype has a count of ten or more. Its target is not known. The receptor was isolated from a human donor in good health (CMV status not recorded). Some clones in this sample may be carry-over from other donors' samples. Sample: PBMCs. The V gene is TRBV7-3, the J gene TRBJ2-2, with TRBD1 matching 7 bases. CDR3 protein: CASSPTGRVTGELFF. The CDR3 region has the DNA TGTGCCAGCAGCCCGACAGGGCGGGTTACCGGGGAGCTGTTTTTT.